Detailed here is one T cell receptor (beta chain). This entry belongs to a study of blood T cell repertoires in COVID-19. Study overall: Whether acute or convalescent, the COVID-19 samples came from the United States, Italy and Spain. In each case, the material was cDNA or gDNA derived from T cells, B-cell-depleted T cells, or PBMCs.

V was shortened by 2 bases and J by 4 bases, with 11 bases between the two germline ends. This CDR3 contains 14 residues. Per the germline V gene, CDR1 is LGHDT and CDR2 is YNNKEL (reference sequence). Produced via immunoSEQ multiplex PCR; TCRdb's table is partial and in-frame only. The sample records about 190,000 clones, less than 80% being singletons. The sample comprised peripheral blood. V is TRBV3-1 (or the pseudogene TRBV3-2) and J is TRBJ1-1, with unresolved D. The TCR originated in a man in his forties or fifties who had recovered from COVID-19. DNA of the CDR3: TGTGCCAGCAGCCAATCTCCGTTATCCACTGAAGCTTTCTTT. Translated: CASSQSPLSTEAFF.